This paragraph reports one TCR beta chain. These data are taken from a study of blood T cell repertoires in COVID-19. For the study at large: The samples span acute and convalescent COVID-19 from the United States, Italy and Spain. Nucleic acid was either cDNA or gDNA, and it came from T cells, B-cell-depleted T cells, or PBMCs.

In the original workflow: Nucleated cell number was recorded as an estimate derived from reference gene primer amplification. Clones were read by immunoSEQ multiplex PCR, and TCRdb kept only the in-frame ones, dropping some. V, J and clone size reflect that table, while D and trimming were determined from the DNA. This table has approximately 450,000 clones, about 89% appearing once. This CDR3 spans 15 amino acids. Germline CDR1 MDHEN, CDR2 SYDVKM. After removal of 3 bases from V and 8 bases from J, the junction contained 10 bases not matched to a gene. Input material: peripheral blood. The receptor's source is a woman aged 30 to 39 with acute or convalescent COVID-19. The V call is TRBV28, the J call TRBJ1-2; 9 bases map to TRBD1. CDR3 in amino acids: CASSFSLGTGLGYTF. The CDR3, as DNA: TGTGCCAGCAGTTTTTCCCTCGGGACAGGGCTGGGCTACACCTTC.